Shown below are 9 T cell receptor beta chains from a single sample sequenced in a study of technical replicates of blood from a handful of donors. The protocol was immunoSEQ multiplex PCR, while the TCRdb copy is restricted to in-frame clones and leaves out a portion. The table has some 69,000 clones, over 70% seen once; the top ten hold roughly 4.8%. Sequences were obtained from PBMCs. The receptors were gathered from a human donor in good health. Some clones in this sample may be carry-over from other donors' samples.

This sequence joins TRBV2 and TRBJ1-2, with D perhaps matching TRBD1 (5 bases). Germline lookup yields CDR1 SNHLY and CDR2 FYNNEI. This CDR3 is built from 10 residues. V lost 7 bases to trimming and J lost 5 bases, with 5 bases between them. The DNA of the CDR3 is TGTGCCAGCAAGGGGTATGGCTACACCTTC. Translation: CASKGYGYTF.

The chain carries TRBV5-1 and TRBJ2-1, with 9 nucleotides matching TRBD1. Germline lookup yields CDR1 SGHRS and CDR2 YFSETQ. The V segment lost 3 bases and the J segment 3 bases; nucleotides outside the gene matches: 1. The CDR3 contains 14 residues. As DNA, the CDR3 is TGCGCCAGCAGCTCGACAGGGGGCTACAATGAGCAGTTCTTC. Amino acid sequence: CASSSTGGYNEQFF.

The chain combines TRBV30 with TRBJ2-1, with a weak D call TRBD2 (6 bases). Germline V gives CDR1 GTSNPN, CDR2 SVGIG (reference sequence). There are 13 residues in the CDR3. V lost 0 bases and J lost 10, with 13 bases in between. The DNA for the CDR3 is TGTGCCTGGAGTGTACTAGGGACTCAGGAGCAGTTCTTC. Translation gives CAWSVLGTQEQFF.

The chain carries TRBV4-3 and TRBJ2-7, with D unclear. The CDR3 extends over 15 amino acids. Germline V gene sequence: CDR1 LGHNA, CDR2 YSLEER. V lost 0 bases to trimming and J lost 2 bases, with 11 bases between them. The CDR3 DNA is TGCGCCAGCAGCCAAGACGGCACTGGGCCCTACGAGCAGTACTTC. Translation: CASSQDGTGPYEQYF.

V usage is TRBV10-3 and J usage is TRBJ2-3, with 9 nucleotides matching TRBD2. The CDR3 has 14 residues. Germline CDR1 reads ENHRY; CDR2 reads SYGVKD. With 9 bases clipped from V and 1 base from J, the junction kept 5 bases outside the gene matches. Here the CDR3 reads CAIAWTSGTDTQYF. CDR3 sequence (DNA): TGTGCCATTGCCTGGACTAGCGGCACAGATACGCAGTATTTT.

In its sample, this clone was seen a few times. The rearrangement links TRBV6-5 to TRBJ1-6, with TRBD1 matching over 8 bases. CDR3 length: 14 residues. Germline-derived CDR1 and CDR2 are MNHEY and SVGAGI. Trimming removed 6 bases from V and 11 bases from J; junction bases left unmatched: 9. CDR3: CASRFGQGRAPLHF. CDR3 nucleotides: TGTGCCAGCAGATTTGGACAGGGAAGAGCACCCCTCCACTTT.

This chain uses TRBV7-9 with TRBJ1-4, with TRBD1 as a possible D gene (5 bases). V was trimmed by 5 bases and J by 7 bases, leaving 17 bases between them. In germline, CDR1 is SEHNR, CDR2 FQNEAQ (reference sequence). This CDR3 region has 15 residues. The CDR3 DNA sequence: TGTGCCAGCAGCCCCTTGGGCAGGGTAATTGAAAAACTGTTTTTT. This codes for CASSPLGRVIEKLFF. Full variable domain (remainder filled in from reference TRBV7-9 and TRBJ1-4): DTGVSQNPRHKITKRGQNVTFRCDPISEHNRLYWYRQTLGQGPEFLTYFQNEAQLEKSRLLSDRFSAERPKGSFSTLEIQRTEQGDSAMYLCASSPLGRVIEKLFFGSGTQLSVL.

This clone was seen a few times. The chain recombines TRBV27 with TRBJ2-1; 7 nucleotides agree with TRBD1. Germline CDR1 and CDR2: MNHEY and SMNVEV (reference sequence). The V segment lost 2 bases and the J segment 8 bases; nucleotides outside the gene matches: 3. The CDR3 runs to 13 residues. In DNA form, the CDR3 reads TGTGCCAGCAGTTTAAGGGGGCCTGATGAGCAGTTCTTC. Its protein product is CASSLRGPDEQFF.

The chain has TRBV11-1 and TRBJ2-3, with TRBD1 identical over 7 bases. The germline gives CDR1 SGHAT, CDR2 FQDESV (reference sequence). This CDR3 contains 16 residues. V was pared by 3 bases and J by 4 bases, with 10 bases of the junction left unmatched. The CDR3 reads CASSFGTGAFSDTQYF. CDR3 DNA sequence: TGTGCCAGCAGCTTCGGCACAGGGGCATTTTCAGATACGCAGTATTTT.